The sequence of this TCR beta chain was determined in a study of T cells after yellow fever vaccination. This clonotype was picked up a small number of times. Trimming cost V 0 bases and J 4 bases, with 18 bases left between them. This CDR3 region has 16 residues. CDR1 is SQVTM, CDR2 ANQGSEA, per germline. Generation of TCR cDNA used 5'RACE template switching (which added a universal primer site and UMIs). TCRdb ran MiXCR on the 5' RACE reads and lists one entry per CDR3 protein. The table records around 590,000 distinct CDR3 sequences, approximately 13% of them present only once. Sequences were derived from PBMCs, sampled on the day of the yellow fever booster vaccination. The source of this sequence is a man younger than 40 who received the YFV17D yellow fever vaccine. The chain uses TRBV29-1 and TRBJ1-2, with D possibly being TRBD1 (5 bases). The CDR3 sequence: CSVEDTGTWTRYGYTF. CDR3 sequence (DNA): TGCAGCGTTGAAGATACCGGGACTTGGACCCGCTATGGCTACACCTTC.